The rows below give T cell receptor beta chains drawn from one sample of a study of technical replicates of blood from a few donors. Sequencing was performed with immunoSEQ multiplex PCR; in TCRdb, only in-frame clones are kept and a portion is missing. The sample lists 74,000 or so clones, about 90% occurring once. Sequenced sample: T cells isolated from PBMCs. The receptors come from a human donor in good health. CDR3s include the opening cysteine and the closing phenylalanine or tryptophan. A D gene is named only where the DNA matches it firmly. Size tells how often a clone was seen (once, few, many) or the class of an expanded clone, and some rows leave it out.

cdr3_nt cdr3_aa d_call clone_size j_call v_call
TGTGCCATCAGTGAACTCTTACAGGGCTTTTCCTACGAGCAGTACTTC CAISELLQGFSYEQYF NA NA TRBJ2-7 TRBV10-3
TGCGCCAGCAGCTATACAGGGGGGAACACCGGGGAGCTGTTTTTT CASSYTGGNTGELFF TRBD1 NA TRBJ2-2 TRBV5-1
TGTGCCAGCAGCGTAGGTGGCTCAACGTGGGAGACCCAGTACTTC CASSVGGSTWETQYF NA NA TRBJ2-5 TRBV9
TGTGCCAGCAGTTTATCGGGCAGCTCCTACGAGCAGTACTTC CASSLSGSSYEQYF NA NA TRBJ2-7 TRBV27
TGTGCCAGCAGCTTGGGTCACATTACAGGGAAAGAGACCCAGTACTTC CASSLGHITGKETQYF NA NA TRBJ2-5 TRBV5-6
TGTGCCTGGAGTGTAAGACAGAACTATGGCTACACCTTC CAWSVRQNYGYTF NA once TRBJ1-2 TRBV30
TGTGCCAGCAGACTAGCGGGAGGGCCGGAGGAGCAGTACTTC CASRLAGGPEEQYF TRBD2 NA TRBJ2-7 TRBV5-4
TGTGCCAGCAGTGAAGCCTACAGGAACTATGGCTACACCTTC CASSEAYRNYGYTF NA NA TRBJ1-2 TRBV2
TGCAGCGTTGAAGATCCAAGGGGGACAGGGAGCTCCCATACGCAGTATTTT CSVEDPRGTGSSHTQYF TRBD1 NA TRBJ2-3 TRBV29-1
TGCGCCAGCAGCCAAGATATTCCGGGGGGTAACACTGAAGCTTTCTTT CASSQDIPGGNTEAFF NA NA TRBJ1-1 TRBV4-3
TGTGCCAGTGGGACTAGCGGGGTTCAAGAGACCCAGTACTTC CASGTSGVQETQYF TRBD2 NA TRBJ2-5 TRBV19
TGTGCCAGCAGTTACGGAGGGCTGGGGGAAAAACTGTTTTTT CASSYGGLGEKLFF NA NA TRBJ1-4 TRBV6-6
TGTGCCAGCACCCCACTTACTAGCACAGATACGCAGTATTTT CASTPLTSTDTQYF NA NA TRBJ2-3 TRBV7-8
TGCAGCGTTGTAACTAGCGGTCAAGAGACCCAGTACTTC CSVVTSGQETQYF TRBD2 NA TRBJ2-5 TRBV29-1
TGTGCCAGCGCAACAGGGACCTCTGGAAACACCATATATTTT CASATGTSGNTIYF NA NA TRBJ1-3 TRBV7-8
TGTGCCAGCAGTTTACGGACAGGGACGCCCTATGGCTACACCTTC CASSLRTGTPYGYTF TRBD1 NA TRBJ1-2 TRBV27
TGTGCCAGCAGTGGACTAGCGGGAGGAGGCGGACAGTACTTC CASSGLAGGGGQYF TRBD2 NA TRBJ2-7 TRBV6-1
TGTGCCACCAGCAGTATGTCCGAGCAGTACTTC CATSSMSEQYF NA few TRBJ2-7 TRBV15
TGTGCCAGCAGCGGCGGACAGGGATTCGACGAGCAGTACTTC CASSGGQGFDEQYF TRBD1 once TRBJ2-7 TRBV9
TGTGCCCCCCGGGGAGAAAAACTGTTTTTT CAPRGEKLFF NA NA TRBJ1-4 TRBV21-1
TGTGCCAGCAGCCGTCGGGAGACCCAGTACTTC CASSRRETQYF NA NA TRBJ2-5 TRBV5-6
TGTGCCAGTAGTATAGGAGGGTTTGACTACGAGCAGTACTTC CASSIGGFDYEQYF NA NA TRBJ2-7 TRBV19
TGTGCCAGCAGCCCCCGGACTAGCGGGAGATGGACAGATACGCAGTATTTT CASSPRTSGRWTDTQYF TRBD2 NA TRBJ2-3 TRBV7-2
TGTGCCAGCAGAGGGCCGGGACAGTTAGGGCAGTACTTC CASRGPGQLGQYF TRBD1 once TRBJ2-7 TRBV6-1
TGTGCCAGCAGCTCGCCGGGTAAGGAACTCTCCTACGAGCAGTACTTC CASSSPGKELSYEQYF NA NA TRBJ2-7 TRBV5-4